Given below is one TCR beta chain in context. This record comes from a study of ipilimumab plus nivolumab after autologous stem cell transplantation. Study overall: Patients received a median of about 5 ipilimumab and 8 nivolumab doses.

Clones were sequenced by immunoSEQ multiplex PCR, and TCRdb holds only the in-frame ones, with some missing. This sample has around 16,000 clones, with approximately 82% found just once. Checkpoint therapy with ipilimumab 1 mg/kg began 14 to 28 days after transplant. Germline CDR1 is SNHLY and CDR2 is FYNNEI. V lost 2 bases and J 6 bases, leaving 8 bases between the germline ends. This CDR3 contains 12 residues. Specimen: PBMCs, collected in a trial of ipilimumab plus nivolumab as post-transplant consolidation. The chain has TRBV2 and TRBJ2-7; no definite D call. The sequence was collected from a male donor with diffuse large B-cell lymphoma. CDR3 DNA sequence: TGTGCCAGCAGTGAATTCCAGAGCGAGCAGTACTTC. This translates into CASSEFQSEQYF. The full variable domain, completed using reference TRBV2 and TRBJ2-7, is EPEVTQTPSHQVTQMGQEVILRCVPISNHLYFYWYRQILGQKVEFLVSFYNNEISEKSEIFDDQFSVERPDGSNFTLKIRSTKLEDSAMYFCASSEFQSEQYFGPGTRLTVT.